The text below deals with one TCR beta chain. The antigen is undetermined. Germline CDR1 KGHSH, CDR2 LQKENI. V lost 6 bases, J lost 3 bases, and 10 bases lay in between. CDR3 length: 13 residues. This entry comes from a study of long-term antiretroviral therapy in people with HIV. Broader study findings: Pre-ART expanded TRB clones stayed dominant throughout, though often decreasing after ART.

The run of the v3.0 immunoSEQ assay was at survey level. Libraries were prepared by immunoSEQ multiplex PCR; TCRdb keeps only in-frame clonotypes and omits some of them. The data contain tens of thousands of clones, 90% to 95% of them seen just once; the ten biggest clones take up 2.5% to 3%. The source of this sequence is a woman aged 45-60 years with HIV. The material was unsorted PBMCs, obtained 3.7 years after starting antiretroviral therapy. The chain has TRBV18 and TRBJ2-3; D is possibly TRBD2 (6 bases). The CDR3: CASSQRATDTQYF. CDR3 coding DNA: TGTGCCAGCTCCCAGCGGGCGACAGATACGCAGTATTTT.